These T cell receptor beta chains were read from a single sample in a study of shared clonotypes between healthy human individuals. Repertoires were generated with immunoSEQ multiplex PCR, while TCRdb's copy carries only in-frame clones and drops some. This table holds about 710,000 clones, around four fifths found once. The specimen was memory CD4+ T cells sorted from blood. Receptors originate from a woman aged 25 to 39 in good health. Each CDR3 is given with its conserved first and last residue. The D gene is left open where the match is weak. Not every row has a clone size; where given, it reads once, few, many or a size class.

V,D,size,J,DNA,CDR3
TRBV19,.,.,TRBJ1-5,TGTGCCAGTAGCTGGAGGGGGGATCAGCCCCAGCATTTT,CASSWRGDQPQHF
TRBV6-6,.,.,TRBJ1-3,TGTGCCAGCAGTTACATGGGCTCTGGAAACACCATATATTTT,CASSYMGSGNTIYF
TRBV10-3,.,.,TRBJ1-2,TGTGCCATCAGTGAGTCCACGGTTGGAAACTATGGCTACACCTTC,CAISESTVGNYGYTF
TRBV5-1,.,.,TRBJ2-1,TGCGCCAGCAGCTCGGGGGCCGGGACCCCGAGCTCCTACAATGAGCAGTTCTTC,CASSSGAGTPSSYNEQFF
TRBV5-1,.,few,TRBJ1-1,TGCGCCAGCTCATGGGGAGGAACTGAAGCTTTCTTT,CASSWGGTEAFF
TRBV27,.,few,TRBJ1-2,TGTGCCAGCACTAAAGTCGGTTGGCAGACCTATGGCTACACCTTC,CASTKVGWQTYGYTF
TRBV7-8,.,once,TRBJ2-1,TGTGCCAGCAGCAATGAGTATCGCAATGAGCAGTTCTTC,CASSNEYRNEQFF
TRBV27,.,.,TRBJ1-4,TGTGCCAGCAGTTTAGGGAGGACATCGACCGGAAAACTGTTTTTT,CASSLGRTSTGKLFF
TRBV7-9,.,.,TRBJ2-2,TGTGCCAGCAGCTTAGCGGTCACGGGCACCGGGGAGCTGTTTTTT,CASSLAVTGTGELFF
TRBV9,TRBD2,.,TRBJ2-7,TGTGCCAGCAGCCTGGGGCTAGCGGCCTTGGACGAGCAGTACTTC,CASSLGLAALDEQYF
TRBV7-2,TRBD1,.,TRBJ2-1,TGTGCCAGCAGCTTAGACTCCGGGACAGGGGGATACAATGAGCAGTTCTTC,CASSLDSGTGGYNEQFF
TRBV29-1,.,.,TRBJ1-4,TGCAGCGTCTGGATGTGGGACGGAAAAAATGAAAAACTGTTTTTT,CSVWMWDGKNEKLFF
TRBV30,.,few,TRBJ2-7,TGTGCCTGGACTGTACGGTACCCTCTCGGCGAGCAGTACTTC,CAWTVRYPLGEQYF
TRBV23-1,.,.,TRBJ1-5,TGCGCCAGCGGCGTCCCCCCGGGGCCCCAGCATTTT,CASGVPPGPQHF
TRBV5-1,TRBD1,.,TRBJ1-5,TGCGCCAGCAGCACTGGACAGGGAGGGAATCAGCCCCAGCATTTT,CASSTGQGGNQPQHF
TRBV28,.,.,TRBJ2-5,TGTGCCAGTGCTCCGGGCAGCCTGGAGACCCAGTACTTC,CASAPGSLETQYF